This TCR beta chain comes out of a study of blood T cell repertoires in COVID-19. Trimming pared 3 bases from V and 4 bases from J, leaving 12 bases between. The CDR3 spans 14 residues. Looked up from germline, CDR1 is ENHRY and CDR2 is SYGVKD. This clone was detected a few times. Sequencing was performed with immunoSEQ multiplex PCR; in TCRdb, only in-frame clones are kept and a portion is missing. The sample consists of about 160,000 clones, about 90% of them appearing once. The TCR originated in a man in his thirties or forties with COVID-19, enrolled during active disease. The sequencing input was peripheral blood. V and J are TRBV10-3 and TRBJ1-1, with D tentatively TRBD1 (6 bases). CDR3 sequence reads: CAISEGQGITEAFF. CDR3 bases: TGTGCCATCAGTGAAGGGCAGGGGATCACTGAAGCTTTCTTT.